This T cell receptor (beta chain) appears in the sequencing data of a study of T cell repertoires in cytomegalovirus infection. The study's findings and limits: Adding up the frequency of public TCR beta families identified people who carried CMV plus the relevant HLA.

TCRdb ran MiXCR on the reads and lists one entry per CDR3 protein. Of about 900,000 distinct CDR3 sequences detected, around 32% appear once; the ten largest clones hold roughly 13%. This clonotype was counted many times. The antigen remains unidentified. In germline, CDR1 is SGHVS, CDR2 FNYEAQ. The CDR3 spans 15 residues. Trimming cost V 4 bases and J 6 bases; bases outside gene matches: 7. The sequences come from cultured CD8+ T cells from PBMCs, collected from culture after CMV antigen stimulation. This TCR derives from a human donor in good health (CMV status not recorded). Some clones in this sample may be carry-over from other donors' samples. The J gene is TRBJ2-2, the V gene TRBV7-6; 8 bases match TRBD1. CDR3 bases: TGTGCCAGCAGCTCAGGACAGGGTTGGGCCGGGGAGCTGTTTTTT. Translating it yields CASSSGQGWAGELFF.